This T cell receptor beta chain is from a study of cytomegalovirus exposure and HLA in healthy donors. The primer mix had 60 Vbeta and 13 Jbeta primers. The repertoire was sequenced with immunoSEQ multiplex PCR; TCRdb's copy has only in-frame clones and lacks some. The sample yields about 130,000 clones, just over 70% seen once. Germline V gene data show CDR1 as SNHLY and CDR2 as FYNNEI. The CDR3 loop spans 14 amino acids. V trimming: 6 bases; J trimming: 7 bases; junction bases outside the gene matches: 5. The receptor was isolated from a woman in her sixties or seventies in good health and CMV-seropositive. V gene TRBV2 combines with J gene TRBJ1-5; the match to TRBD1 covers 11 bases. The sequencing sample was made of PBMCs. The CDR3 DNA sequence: TGTGCCAGCAGCGAGGGACAGGGGGGCCAGCCCCAGCATTTT. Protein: CASSEGQGGQPQHF.